These 18 T cell receptor beta chains originate from one sample sequenced in a study of early T cells in non-severe SARS-CoV-2 infection. Each CDR3 protein gets one entry after TCRdb re-called the 5' RACE reads with MiXCR. The repertoire holds around 58,000 distinct CDR3 sequences, with 10% to 15% as singletons. Sequencing was performed on whole blood. The receptors here all came from an adult who was a healthcare worker with PCR-confirmed SARS-CoV-2 infection or an uninfected control (not recorded which).

This chain connects TRBV5-4 to TRBJ2-1; maybe TRBD2 (6 bases). The V gene's germline CDR1 is SGHNT and CDR2 YYREEE (reference sequence). Trimming pared 2 bases from V and 3 bases from J, leaving 12 bases between. This CDR3 has 15 residues. The CDR3 nucleotides read TGTGCCAGCAGCTTAACGGGAGCAATCTACAATGAGCAGTTCTTC. Its translation: CASSLTGAIYNEQFF. Based on the CDR3 plus reference TRBV5-4 and TRBJ2-1, the full variable domain is ETGVTQSPTHLIKTRGQQVTLRCSSQSGHNTVSWYQQALGQGPQFIFQYYREEENGRGNFPPRFSGLQFPNYSSELNVNALELDDSALYLCASSLTGAIYNEQFFGPGTRLTVL.

The chain has TRBV3-1 and TRBJ2-4; either TRBD1 or TRBD2 may supply D (5 bases each). Trimming removed 1 base from V and 0 bases from J, with 7 bases in between. The germline V gene encodes CDR1 LGHDT and CDR2 YNNKEL (reference sequence). The CDR3 contains 15 residues. The CDR3, as DNA: TGTGCCAGCAGCCAAGGGGGGTTAGCCAAAAACATTCAGTACTTC. This translates into CASSQGGLAKNIQYF.

This clonotype was seen at least ten times. The rearrangement links TRBV27 to TRBJ2-6; TRBD2 is a possible D gene (6 bases). V lost 2 bases and J 2 bases, leaving 13 bases between the germline ends. This CDR3 region has 17 residues. Germline CDR1 and CDR2: MNHEY and SMNVEV (reference sequence). CDR3 in DNA: TGTGCCAGCAGTTTAGCCCCCGGGGGAACTGGGGCCAACGTCCTGACTTTC. Protein: CASSLAPGGTGANVLTF.

Many counts were recorded for this clonotype. This chain joins TRBV29-1 and TRBJ1-3, with D tentatively TRBD1 (5 bases). Germline values: CDR1 SQVTM, CDR2 ANQGSEA. The CDR3 spans 14 residues. V was clipped by 5 bases and J by 2 bases, with 13 bases between them. CDR3 amino acids: CSVNLGTTGNTIYF. CDR3 DNA sequence: TGCAGCGTTAATCTGGGGACGACTGGAAACACCATATATTTT.

A few counts support this clonotype. The chain is built from TRBV5-8 and TRBJ1-1, with TRBD1 identical over 7 bases. The germline CDR1 and CDR2 sequences are SGHTS and YDEGEE. CDR3 length: 13 residues. The J segment lost 8 bases and the V segment lost 1 base, leaving 5 bases of the junction unmatched. The CDR3 spells CASSLIPGQEAFF. The CDR3 nucleotides read TGTGCCAGCAGCTTGATTCCGGGACAGGAAGCTTTCTTT.

This chain links TRBV6-5 with TRBJ2-1, with 11 bases fitting TRBD2. V was pared by 2 bases and J by 6 bases, with 6 bases of the junction left unmatched. Germline CDR1 MNHEY, CDR2 SVGAGI. This CDR3 contains 16 residues. As DNA, the CDR3 is TGTGCCAGCAGTTACACCACTAGCGGGAGAGTCAATGAGCAGTTCTTC. This sequence encodes CASSYTTSGRVNEQFF.

CDR3: CASSGTGLGTEAFF. In DNA, the CDR3 is TGCGCCAGCAGCGGAACAGGGTTGGGCACTGAAGCTTTCTTT. The J gene is TRBJ1-1, the V gene TRBV5-1; tentative D call: TRBD1 (6 bases). This CDR3 contains 14 residues. V shed 4 bases and J shed 4 bases, with 14 bases lying between them. CDR1 and CDR2 (germline): SGHRS, YFSETQ.

The chain is built from TRBV25-1 and TRBJ1-1, with no clear D. Trimming shortened V by 6 bases and J by 2 bases, and 10 bases separated the two germline ends. This CDR3 spans 13 amino acids. Germline loops: CDR1 MGHDK, CDR2 SYGVNS. The CDR3 protein is CASRFAVNTEAFF. CDR3 bases: TGTGCCAGCAGATTTGCAGTTAACACTGAAGCTTTCTTT. The full variable domain, rest sourced from reference TRBV25-1 and TRBJ1-1, is EADIYQTPRYLVIGTGKKITLECSQTMGHDKMYWYQQDPGMELHLIHYSYGVNSTEKGDLSSESTVSRIRTEHFPLTLESARPSHTSQYLCASRFAVNTEAFFGQGTRLTVV.

This clonotype has a handful of counts. The chain links TRBV7-9 to TRBJ2-7; D unresolved. The CDR3 extends over 13 amino acids. Germline loops: CDR1 SEHNR, CDR2 FQNEAQ (reference sequence). V lost 5 bases and J 6 bases, leaving 14 bases between the germline ends. The CDR3 reads CASSLTVGSEQYF. Here the CDR3 DNA reads TGTGCCAGCAGCCTAACGGTGGGATCCGAGCAGTACTTC.

In its sample, this clonotype was seen many times. The genes are TRBV20-1 and TRBJ2-3; D assignment may be TRBD1 or TRBD2 (5 bases each). This CDR3 has 16 amino acids. The germline CDR1 and CDR2 sequences are DFQATT and SNEGSKA (reference sequence). Trimming removed 3 bases from V and 6 bases from J, with 22 bases in between. Here the CDR3 reads CSASCRDERTVDTQYF. CDR3 in DNA: TGCAGTGCTAGCTGCCGGGACGAGCGGACGGTGGATACGCAGTATTTT.

This clonotype has ten or more counts. The chain carries TRBV5-4 and TRBJ2-3, with 10 bases aligning to TRBD2. The CDR3 totals 16 residues. Per germline, CDR1 SGHNT and CDR2 YYREEE (reference sequence). V lost 4 bases to trimming and J lost 2 bases; unmatched junction nucleotides: 7. CDR3 in amino acids: CASSPALAGYTDTQYF. CDR3 DNA sequence: TGTGCCAGCAGCCCCGCACTAGCGGGGTACACAGATACGCAGTATTTT.

The gene calls are TRBV12-3 or TRBV12-4 and TRBJ2-1, with D possibly being TRBD1 or TRBD2 (5 bases each). This CDR3 region has 16 residues. V shed 7 bases and J shed 0 bases, with 16 bases lying between them. CDR3 residues: CASTLGDGLSYNEQFF. In nucleotides, the CDR3 is TGTGCCAGCACCTTAGGGGACGGCCTCTCCTACAATGAGCAGTTCTTC.

The chain is built from TRBV5-1 and TRBJ2-1; TRBD2 matches at 7 bases. The germline CDR1 and CDR2 sequences are SGHRS and YFSETQ. The CDR3 length is 15 residues. The ends lost 0 bases at V and 6 bases at J; junction bases unmatched: 6. DNA for the CDR3: TGCGCCAGCAGCTTGGAAGCGGGGTCGCTCAATGAGCAGTTCTTC. This gives the protein CASSLEAGSLNEQFF.

The V gene is TRBV18, the J gene TRBJ2-6; D is unclear. Trimming removed 3 bases at V and 4 bases at J, with 7 bases between. CDR1 and CDR2 (germline): KGHSH, LQKENI. This CDR3 contains 14 residues. CDR3 nucleotide sequence: TGTGCCAGCTCACCTTCCAAGGGGGCCAACGTCCTGACTTTC. Protein: CASSPSKGANVLTF.

This clonotype was seen many times. The chain has TRBV11-2 and TRBJ1-4, with D possibly TRBD1 on 6 matching bases. Germline assignment: CDR1 SGHAT and CDR2 FQNNGV. The CDR3 totals 15 residues. The V and J ends lost 5 bases and 3 bases respectively, with 13 bases between them. CDR3 region: CASSDRSSSNEKLFF. The CDR3 DNA reads TGTGCCAGCAGCGACAGGTCTTCGTCTAATGAAAAACTGTTTTTT. Based on the CDR3 plus reference TRBV11-2 and TRBJ1-4, the full variable domain is EAGVAQSPRYKIIEKRQSVAFWCNPISGHATLYWYQQILGQGPKLLIQFQNNGVVDDSQLPKDRFSAERLKGVDSTLKIQPAKLEDSAVYLCASSDRSSSNEKLFFGSGTQLSVL.

In this sample, this clonotype turned up many times. The chain couples TRBV18 to TRBJ1-5; no clear D gene. The CDR3 sequence is 14 residues long. Per germline, CDR1 KGHSH and CDR2 LQKENI. V lost 3 bases to trimming and J lost 1 base, with 7 bases between them. As DNA, the CDR3 is TGTGCCAGCTCACCCTCTTGGAGCAATCAGCCCCAGCATTTT. Protein product: CASSPSWSNQPQHF.

There are many counts of this clonotype. The chain links TRBV7-9 to TRBJ1-1; D is ambiguous. Per the germline V gene, CDR1 is SEHNR and CDR2 is FQNEAQ (reference sequence). Trimming left V 1 base short and J 11 bases short, with 11 bases between. There are 12 residues in the CDR3. The CDR3 loop is CASSLGPKGAFF. As DNA, the CDR3 is TGTGCCAGCAGCTTAGGCCCCAAGGGTGCTTTCTTT.

This clonotype was seen a single time. This chain joins TRBV20-1 and TRBJ2-5, with TRBD2 identical over 9 bases. The length of the CDR3 is 14 residues. Trimming took 4 bases from V and 3 from J; bases not matched to a gene: 6. Germline assignment: CDR1 DFQATT and CDR2 SNEGSKA (reference sequence). The DNA of the CDR3 is TGCAGTGCTACCGGCGGGGGGGCGAAAGAGACCCAGTACTTC. It is translated as CSATGGGAKETQYF.